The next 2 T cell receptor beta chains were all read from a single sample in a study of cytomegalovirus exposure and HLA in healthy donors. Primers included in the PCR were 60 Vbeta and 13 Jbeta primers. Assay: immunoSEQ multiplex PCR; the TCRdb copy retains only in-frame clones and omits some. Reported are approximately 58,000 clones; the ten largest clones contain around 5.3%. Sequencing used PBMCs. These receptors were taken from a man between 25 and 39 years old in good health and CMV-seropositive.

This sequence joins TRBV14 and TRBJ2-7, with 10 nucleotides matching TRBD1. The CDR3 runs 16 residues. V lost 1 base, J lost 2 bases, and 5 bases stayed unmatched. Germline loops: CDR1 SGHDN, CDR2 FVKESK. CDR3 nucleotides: TGTGCCAGCAGCCAAGGGACAGGGGGGCGCGCCTACGAGCAGTACTTC. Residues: CASSQGTGGRAYEQYF.

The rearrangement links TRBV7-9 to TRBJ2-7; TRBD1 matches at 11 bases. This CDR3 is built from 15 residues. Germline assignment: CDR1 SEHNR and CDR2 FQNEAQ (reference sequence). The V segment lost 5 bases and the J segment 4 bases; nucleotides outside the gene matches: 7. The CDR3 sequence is CASSIGTGGQYEQYF. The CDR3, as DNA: TGTGCCAGCAGCATAGGGACAGGGGGTCAGTACGAGCAGTACTTC.